These 29 T cell receptor beta chains were all obtained from the same sample, sequenced in a study of T-cell reconstitution after alpha-beta-depleted transplantation in children. Using unique molecular identifiers, the investigators prepared the TCRbeta library. From the PCR reads, TCRdb called clonotypes with MiXCR, one entry per CDR3 protein. The sample records 280,000 or so distinct CDR3 sequences, under 14% being singletons. The sequencing here drew on peripheral blood, taken 180 days after TCRalphabeta/CD19-depleted stem cell transplant. The receptors derive from a male patient between 2 and 10 years old who had a stem cell transplant for chronic granulomatous disease, so the T cells may come from the graft donor.

Ten or more counts support this clonotype. The rearrangement links TRBV20-1 to TRBJ2-1, with 10 bases lining up with TRBD1. Germline V lookup: CDR1 DFQATT, CDR2 SNEGSKA (reference sequence). CDR3 length: 14 residues. The J segment lost 3 bases and the V segment lost 7 bases, leaving 6 bases of the junction unmatched. The CDR3 loop reads CSVPTGGHYNEQFF. The DNA for the CDR3 is TGCAGTGTGCCGACAGGGGGCCACTACAATGAGCAGTTCTTC.

This clonotype was recorded at least ten times. This chain joins TRBV5-4 and TRBJ2-2; 10 bases are a match to TRBD2. Germline V gene data show CDR1 as SGHNT and CDR2 as YYREEE (reference sequence). With 3 bases clipped from V and 4 bases from J, the junction kept 3 bases outside the gene matches. The CDR3 is made up of 15 amino acids. CDR3 in amino acids: CASSSSGSGTGELFF. CDR3 sequence (DNA): TGTGCCAGCAGCTCTAGCGGGAGTGGCACCGGGGAGCTGTTTTTT.

This clonotype has at least ten counts. V is TRBV7-9 and J is TRBJ2-1, with 13 bases fitting TRBD2. CDR3 length: 15 amino acids. Per the germline V gene, CDR1 is SEHNR and CDR2 is FQNEAQ (reference sequence). Trimming at V came to 8 bases and at J to 7 bases, leaving 8 bases not matched to a gene. CDR3 amino acids: CASQRETSGGNEQFF. The CDR3 DNA sequence: TGTGCCAGCCAACGTGAGACTAGCGGGGGGAATGAGCAGTTCTTC.

This clonotype was recorded many times. J is TRBJ1-5 and V is TRBV6-2 or TRBV6-3; D is unresolved. Trimming cost V 8 bases and J 8 bases, with 10 bases left between them. Germline-derived CDR1 and CDR2 are MNHEY and SVGEGT. This CDR3 spans 11 amino acids. The CDR3 DNA reads TGTGCCAGCGGGGATAACAAGCCCCAGCATTTT. It translates to CASGDNKPQHF.

This clonotype occurred many times. This chain links TRBV5-1 with TRBJ2-1; perhaps TRBD2 as D (6 bases). Trimming took 4 bases from V and 7 from J, leaving 9 bases between them. The CDR3 sequence is 12 residues long. Per the germline V gene, CDR1 is SGHRS and CDR2 is YFSETQ. The CDR3 DNA follows: TGCGCCAGCAGCCATAGCGGTAATGAGCAGTTCTTC. It yields the protein CASSHSGNEQFF.

The sample holds many counts of this clonotype. The J gene is TRBJ2-1, the V gene TRBV7-2; the D is unclear. The germline V gene has CDR1 SGHTA and CDR2 FQGNSA. CDR3 length: 15 residues. V dropped 4 bases and J dropped 1 base, with 11 bases sitting between them. The CDR3, as DNA: TGTGCCAGCAGCTCCACGATTAGGTCCTACAATGAGCAGTTCTTC. Encoded protein: CASSSTIRSYNEQFF.

This clonotype was found many times. The rearrangement joins TRBV20-1 to TRBJ1-4; no firm D call. Trimming took off 4 bases at V and 6 bases at J, with 9 bases between the two ends. Germline V gene lookup returns CDR1 DFQATT and CDR2 SNEGSKA (reference sequence). The length of the CDR3 is 12 residues. The CDR3 protein is CSATGPDEKLFF. The CDR3 DNA reads as TGCAGTGCTACCGGACCCGATGAAAAACTGTTTTTT.

This clonotype was seen at least ten times. The V call is TRBV6-1, the J call TRBJ1-1, with 10 nucleotides matching TRBD1. The CDR3 totals 14 residues. The trim removed 3 bases at V and 11 bases at J, leaving 9 bases unmatched. Germline V gene sequence: CDR1 MNHNS, CDR2 SASEGT. The CDR3 loop is CASSETRDRGDAFF. Written as DNA, the CDR3 is TGTGCCAGCAGTGAGACCCGGGACAGGGGCGATGCTTTCTTT.

This clonotype was observed at least ten times. The CDR3 DNA follows: TGTGCCAGCAGCTTTAGTCCTCGAATCACCGGGGAGCTGTTTTTT. This gives the protein CASSFSPRITGELFF. The V gene is TRBV7-9, the J gene TRBJ2-2, with no clear D. Per the germline V gene, CDR1 is SEHNR and CDR2 is FQNEAQ (reference sequence). The ends were cut back, 3 bases at V and 4 bases at J, with 12 bases in the middle. The CDR3 is made up of 15 amino acids. Full variable domain (rest looked up from reference TRBV7-9 and TRBJ2-2): DTGVSQNPRHKITKRGQNVTFRCDPISEHNRLYWYRQTLGQGPEFLTYFQNEAQLEKSRLLSDRFSAERPKGSFSTLEIQRTEQGDSAMYLCASSFSPRITGELFFGEGSRLTVL.

In its sample, this clonotype was seen many times. The chain joins TRBV20-1 to TRBJ2-2; possibly TRBD2 for D (6 bases). V lost 1 base, J lost 1 base, and 13 bases lay in between. The CDR3 length is 16 residues. Germline V gene sequence: CDR1 DFQATT, CDR2 SNEGSKA (reference sequence). The CDR3 nucleotides are TGCAGTGCTAGAGTGGGGTTGGGGGGGAACACCGGGGAGCTGTTTTTT. Translation: CSARVGLGGNTGELFF.

There are many counts of this clonotype. The chain combines TRBV3-1 with TRBJ2-7; possible D gene TRBD2, 6 bases. The CDR3 length is 14 residues. Trimming shortened V by 5 bases and J by 0 bases, and 11 bases separated the two germline ends. Germline CDR1 reads LGHDT; CDR2 reads YNNKEL (reference sequence). The CDR3 sequence is CASSKLAFSYEQYF. As DNA, the CDR3 is TGTGCCAGCAGCAAGCTAGCGTTCTCCTACGAGCAGTACTTC.

At least ten counts were recorded for this clonotype. The rearrangement joins TRBV5-1 to TRBJ1-1; unclear D gene. Germline loops: CDR1 SGHRS, CDR2 YFSETQ. V dropped 2 bases and J dropped 1 base, with 12 bases sitting between them. This CDR3 is built from 15 residues. This CDR3 reads CASSFEGRKNTEAFF. The CDR3 region has the DNA TGCGCCAGCAGCTTTGAGGGCCGGAAGAACACTGAAGCTTTCTTT.

To note about this clonotype: Sequence at one end of the junction differs from germline and may be a read error. V is TRBV12-3 or TRBV12-4 and J is TRBJ2-1; D possibly corresponds to TRBD1 (5 bases). CDR3 length equals 14 residues. The CDR3: CASGFPQGSNEQFF. The DNA of the CDR3 is TGTGCCAGCGGTTTTCCCCAGGGTAGTAATGAGCAGTTCTTC.

This clonotype has a count of ten or more. The V and J genes are TRBV7-9 and TRBJ2-5; D call uncertain. Germline lookup yields CDR1 SEHNR and CDR2 FQNEAQ (reference sequence). CDR3 length: 12 amino acids. Trimming took 5 bases from V and 5 from J, leaving 9 bases between them. The CDR3 spells CASSVSWETQYF. In DNA form, the CDR3 reads TGTGCCAGCAGCGTATCCTGGGAGACCCAGTACTTC.

This clonotype was detected ten times or more. The genes are TRBV2 and TRBJ1-4; D might be TRBD1 (5 bases). The CDR3 covers 15 residues. Germline lookup yields CDR1 SNHLY and CDR2 FYNNEI. Trimming shortened V by 4 bases and J by 3 bases, and 12 bases separated the two germline ends. The CDR3 DNA reads TGTGCCAGCAGTGCTGGGGGGACGTCTAATGAAAAACTGTTTTTT. Translated, it gives CASSAGGTSNEKLFF.

Within the sample, this clonotype is medium-sized. V gene TRBV28 combines with J gene TRBJ1-6, with a weak D call TRBD1 (5 bases). Germline V lookup: CDR1 MDHEN, CDR2 SYDVKM. The CDR3 spans 14 residues. Trimming cost V 3 bases and J 14 bases, with 17 bases left between them. The DNA of the CDR3 is TGTGCCAGCAGTTTTTGGCAGGGAGGTTCGGCCCTCCACTTT. Its translation: CASSFWQGGSALHF.

This clonotype was observed at least ten times. The V and J genes are TRBV4-1 and TRBJ2-1, with D uncertain. Germline values: CDR1 MGHRA, CDR2 YSYEKL. The CDR3 has 15 amino acids. V was trimmed by 0 bases and J by 4 bases, leaving 10 bases between them. CDR3 region: CASSQDARSYNEQFF. Written as DNA, the CDR3 is TGCGCCAGCAGCCAAGATGCCCGCTCTTACAATGAGCAGTTCTTC.

This clonotype came up many times. The chain combines TRBV7-2 with TRBJ2-5; D is perhaps TRBD2 (6 bases). The CDR3 spans 16 residues. The ends were cut back, 5 bases at V and 5 bases at J, with 21 bases in the middle. CDR1 SGHTA and CDR2 FQGNSA come from the germline V gene. CDR3 coding DNA: TGTGCCAGCAGCCTTCGTTCGGGGTGGGGGAGGGAGACCCAGTACTTC. This gives the protein CASSLRSGWGRETQYF. The complete variable domain, with remaining parts taken from reference TRBV7-2 and TRBJ2-5, reads GAGVSQSPSNKVTEKGKDVELRCDPISGHTALYWYRQSLGQGLEFLIYFQGNSAPDKSGLPSDRFSAERTGGSVSTLTIQRTQQEDSAVYLCASSLRSGWGRETQYFGPGTRLLVL.

This clonotype was seen many times. The rearrangement joins TRBV4-2 to TRBJ1-2; unclear D gene. V shed 1 base and J shed 5 bases, with 17 bases lying between them. There are 16 residues in the CDR3. The germline gives CDR1 LGHNA, CDR2 YNFKEQ. CDR3 DNA: TGTGCCAGCAGCCAAGTCGCGGCCAGGCGGCTTTATGGCTACACCTTC. Translating gives CASSQVAARRLYGYTF.

On this clonotype itself: A much larger clone differs from this one at a single base, so this may be a read error. The chain employs TRBV7-8 and TRBJ2-5; no clear D. The germline V gene encodes CDR1 SGHVS and CDR2 FQNEAQ. The length of the CDR3 is 16 residues. CDR3 protein: CASSLAGTGRRKTQHF. CDR3 coding DNA: TGTGCCAGCAGCTTAGCTGGCACGGGTAGGCGGAAGACCCAGCACTTC. The whole variable domain, filled in from reference TRBV7-8 and TRBJ2-5, reads GAGVSQSPRYKVAKRGQDVALRCDPISGHVSLFWYQQALGQGPEFLTYFQNEAQLDKSGLPSDRFFAERPEGSVSTLKIQRTQQEDSAVYLCASSLAGTGRRKTQHFGPGTRLLVL.

This clonotype was seen repeatedly, ten times or more. J is TRBJ2-3 and V is TRBV6-4, with TRBD2 matching 10 bases. CDR1 and CDR2 (germline): MRHNA, SNTAGT. J gave up 2 bases and V 5 bases, and 1 base lay outside the gene matches. The CDR3 has 14 residues. The CDR3 loop reads CASSLAGDTDTQYF. For the CDR3, the DNA is TGTGCCAGCAGTCTAGCGGGAGACACAGATACGCAGTATTTT.

Details on this clonotype: It is likely a read error, because the conserved phenylalanine at the end of the CDR3 is missing. V gene TRBV7-2 combines with J gene TRBJ2-5; 12 nucleotides match TRBD2. V was clipped by 5 bases and J by 4 bases; unmatched bases: 11. The V gene's germline CDR1 is SGHTA and CDR2 FQGNSA. This CDR3 has 17 amino acids. CDR3 sequence reads: CASSGGLLAGGGETQYL. The CDR3 DNA is TGTGCCAGCAGCGGGGGATTGCTAGCGGGGGGGGGAGAGACCCAGTACTTG.

This clonotype was found many times. This chain joins TRBV20-1 and TRBJ2-5; 9 nucleotides agree with TRBD1. CDR3 length: 12 residues. Germline V gives CDR1 DFQATT, CDR2 SNEGSKA (reference sequence). V gave up 6 bases and J gave up 4 bases; unmatched junction bases: 3. The CDR3 here is CSAKGQGETQYF. CDR3 bases: TGCAGTGCAAAGGGACAGGGAGAGACCCAGTACTTC.

This clonotype has a count of ten or more. This rearrangement joins TRBV25-1 to TRBJ2-5; D possibly uses TRBD1 or TRBD2 (5 bases each). CDR1 and CDR2 (germline): MGHDK, SYGVNS. The CDR3 contains 14 residues. V shed 3 bases and J shed 5 bases, with 13 bases lying between them. CDR3 protein: CASSEGQGPETQYF. The CDR3 DNA is TGTGCCAGCAGTGAGGGTCAGGGACCGGAGACCCAGTACTTC.

The V and J genes are TRBV2 and TRBJ1-3; D gene uncertain. CDR3 length: 11 amino acids. Between the trimmed V and J ends, which lost 0 bases and 11 bases, there was a span of 5 bases. In germline, CDR1 is SNHLY, CDR2 FYNNEI. The CDR3 nucleotides are TGTGCCAGCAGTGAAGCCGGCCCCATATATTTT. It is translated as CASSEAGPIYF. The entire variable domain, with the rest obtained from reference TRBV2 and TRBJ1-3, is as follows: EPEVTQTPSHQVTQMGQEVILRCVPISNHLYFYWYRQILGQKVEFLVSFYNNEISEKSEIFDDQFSVERPDGSNFTLKIRSTKLEDSAMYFCASSEAGPIYFGEGSWLTVV.

There are many counts of this clonotype. V is TRBV11-1 and J is TRBJ2-2; D might be TRBD1 or TRBD2, each matching 5 bases. Looked up from germline, CDR1 is SGHAT and CDR2 is FQDESV (reference sequence). The ends were cut back, 5 bases at V and 2 bases at J, with 21 bases in the middle. The CDR3 contains 18 residues. The CDR3 nucleotides read TGTGCCAGCAGCCAAATTGTGGGGGAGCCACTTAACACCGGGGAGCTGTTTTTT. Translation gives CASSQIVGEPLNTGELFF.

This clonotype was observed a few times. The genes are TRBV18 and TRBJ2-7; TRBD2 aligns across 10 bases. From germline, CDR1 is KGHSH and CDR2 LQKENI. There are 16 residues in the CDR3. With 5 bases clipped from V and 5 bases from J, the junction kept 12 bases outside the gene matches. The CDR3 sequence is CASSSVLAGALHEQYF. As DNA, the CDR3 is TGTGCCAGCTCATCTGTCCTAGCGGGAGCTCTCCACGAGCAGTACTTC.

This clonotype was found many times. The V call is TRBV28, the J call TRBJ1-1; 8 nucleotides align to TRBD1. The length of the CDR3 is 15 residues. V dropped 5 bases and J dropped 5; count of bases not matched to a gene: 10. Germline values: CDR1 MDHEN, CDR2 SYDVKM. This CDR3 is CASSPSQGVRTEAFF. The CDR3 DNA follows: TGTGCCAGCAGTCCATCACAGGGGGTTAGGACTGAAGCTTTCTTT.

This clonotype was detected ten times or more. J is TRBJ1-1 and V is TRBV7-2; D is undetermined. The germline V gene encodes CDR1 SGHTA and CDR2 FQGNSA. The CDR3 covers 15 residues. V lost 4 bases to trimming and J lost 7 bases, with 19 bases between them. The DNA for the CDR3 is TGTGCCAGCAGCTCCGACGTCATACAAGGGAGTGAAGCTTTCTTT. Its protein product is CASSSDVIQGSEAFF.